A selection of T cell receptor beta chains follows, all from one sample in a study of blood T cell repertoires in COVID-19. Produced via immunoSEQ multiplex PCR; TCRdb's table is partial and in-frame only. The repertoire holds approximately 200,000 clones, with just over 85% as singletons. Sequencing was performed on peripheral blood. All receptors come from a man between 18 and 35 years old with active or convalescent COVID-19. Both conserved end residues are part of each CDR3. Each record gives: V gene, J gene, D gene, clone size, CDR3 protein, CDR3 DNA. The D gene is left open where the match is weak. The listing skips clone size in some rows; elsewhere it reads once, few, many or a size class.

>TRBV19|TRBJ2-1|TRBD1|-
CASSAGPPTGVGYNEQFF
TGTGCCAGTAGTGCCGGACCCCCGACAGGGGTGGGCTACAATGAGCAGTTCTTC
>TRBV4-1|TRBJ1-2|-|-
CASSQTTGGYGYTF
TGCGCCAGCAGCCAGACGACAGGAGGCTATGGCTACACCTTC
>TRBV10-3|TRBJ1-3|-|-
CAISDGGNTIYF
TGTGCCATCAGTGACGGTGGAAACACCATATATTTT
>TRBV19|TRBJ2-1|TRBD2|-
CASSPLTSGPYNEQFF
TGTGCCAGTAGTCCCTTGACTAGCGGACCATACAATGAGCAGTTCTTC
>TRBV3-1/TRBV3-2|TRBJ2-2|-|-
CASSLGLTNTGELFF
TGTGCCAGCAGCCTGGGACTCACGAACACCGGGGAGCTGTTTTTT
>TRBV7-2|TRBJ2-7|-|-
CASSLRGTYEQYF
TGTGCCAGCAGCTTAAGGGGCACCTACGAGCAGTACTTC
>TRBV6-5|TRBJ1-4|-|-
CASKTGTNEKLFF
TGTGCCAGCAAGACGGGTACTAATGAAAAACTGTTTTTT
>TRBV7-9|TRBJ1-4|-|-
CASSLVGANEKLFF
TGTGCCAGCAGCTTAGTAGGGGCTAATGAAAAACTGTTTTTT
>TRBV20-1|TRBJ1-2|-|-
CSATNYGYTF
TGCAGTGCTACAAACTATGGCTACACCTTC
>TRBV15|TRBJ1-5|-|-
CATSRDWSGSQPQHF
TGTGCCACCAGCAGAGATTGGTCGGGGAGTCAGCCCCAGCATTTT
>TRBV7-9|TRBJ2-5|-|-
CASSSGEYQETQYF
TGTGCCAGCAGCTCGGGGGAGTACCAAGAGACCCAGTACTTC
>TRBV6-1|TRBJ2-1|-|-
CASSEFWTDSSYNEQFF
TGTGCCAGCAGTGAATTTTGGACGGACAGCTCCTACAATGAGCAGTTCTTC
>TRBV11-2|TRBJ2-4|TRBD2|-
CASSSRDYKNIQYF
TGTGCCAGCAGCTCCCGGGACTACAAAAACATTCAGTACTTC
>TRBV5-1|TRBJ2-3|TRBD2|-
CASSRGLAGEADTQYF
TGCGCCAGCAGCAGAGGACTAGCGGGAGAGGCAGATACGCAGTATTTT
>TRBV12-5|TRBJ2-5|TRBD2|once
CASGLAGGAETQYF
TGTGCTAGTGGATTAGCGGGAGGCGCGGAGACCCAGTACTTC
>TRBV19|TRBJ2-7|-|-
CASSPGVPYEQYF
TGTGCCAGTAGTCCGGGAGTCCCCTACGAGCAGTACTTC
>TRBV7-9|TRBJ2-3|TRBD2|-
CASSLGLLAAYTDTQYF
TGTGCCAGCAGCTTGGGGCTACTAGCGGCCTACACAGATACGCAGTATTTT
>TRBV9|TRBJ2-2|-|-
CASSVRAGELFF
TGTGCCAGCAGCGTCCGGGCCGGGGAGCTGTTTTTT
>TRBV12-3/TRBV12-4|TRBJ2-1|-|-
CASSLRNEQFF
TGTGCCAGCAGTTTACGGAATGAGCAGTTCTTC
>TRBV4-3|TRBJ2-3|TRBD2|-
CASSPRLAGGTDTQYF
TGCGCCAGCAGCCCAAGACTAGCGGGAGGAACAGATACGCAGTATTTT
>TRBV10-3|TRBJ1-1|-|-
CAISETGSEAFF
TGTGCCATCAGCGAAACAGGGTCTGAAGCTTTCTTT
>TRBV6-2/TRBV6-3|TRBJ1-1|-|many
CASSYWGDEAFF
TGTGCCAGCAGTTACTGGGGCGATGAAGCTTTCTTT
>TRBV30|TRBJ2-1|-|once
CAWSSAQDSYNEQFF
TGTGCCTGGAGTTCCGCCCAGGACTCCTACAATGAGCAGTTCTTC
>TRBV5-1|TRBJ1-1|-|once
CASSLSQGNTEAFF
TGCGCCAGCAGCTTGTCCCAGGGAAACACTGAAGCTTTCTTT
>TRBV30|TRBJ1-1|TRBD1|-
CAWRRTGVNTEAFF
TGTGCCTGGAGACGGACAGGGGTGAACACTGAAGCTTTCTTT
>TRBV3-1/TRBV3-2|TRBJ2-3|-|-
CASKQRGSTDTQYF
TGTGCCAGCAAACAACGGGGGAGCACAGATACGCAGTATTTT
>TRBV30|TRBJ2-7|-|-
CAWGTSFEQYF
TGTGCCTGGGGGACTTCCTTCGAGCAGTACTTC
>TRBV10-3|TRBJ1-3|-|-
CAISEQASRSGNTIYF
TGTGCCATCAGTGAGCAGGCCAGCCGGTCTGGAAACACCATATATTTT
>TRBV15|TRBJ1-4|-|-
CATSREGVPSEKLFF
TGTGCCACCAGCAGAGAGGGAGTTCCCTCAGAAAAACTGTTTTTT
>TRBV5-1|TRBJ2-7|-|-
CASSLEDRAYEQYF
TGCGCCAGCAGCTTGGAGGACAGAGCCTACGAGCAGTACTTC
>TRBV5-4|TRBJ1-1|-|-
CASSLVSNRAEAFF
TGTGCCAGCAGCTTGGTCTCCAACAGGGCTGAAGCTTTCTTT
>TRBV27|TRBJ2-7|-|-
CASRRSGHPYEQYF
TGTGCCAGCAGACGATCGGGACACCCTTACGAGCAGTACTTC
>TRBV7-2|TRBJ1-2|TRBD1|-
CASSTAGTDYGYTF
TGTGCCAGCAGCACCGCCGGGACAGACTATGGCTACACCTTC
>TRBV19|TRBJ2-3|-|-
CASSIRQGRADTQYF
TGTGCCAGTAGTATCAGACAGGGGAGGGCAGATACGCAGTATTTT
>TRBV30|TRBJ2-7|TRBD2|-
CAWRLAGFPYEQYF
TGTGCCTGGAGACTAGCGGGCTTCCCCTACGAGCAGTACTTC
>TRBV7-2|TRBJ2-7|-|once
CASSFGTPYEQYF
TGTGCCAGCAGCTTCGGGACTCCTTACGAGCAGTACTTC
>TRBV27|TRBJ1-2|-|-
CASSLSGDNYGYTF
TGTGCCAGCAGTTTATCCGGGGATAACTATGGCTACACCTTC
>TRBV28|TRBJ2-2|TRBD1|-
CASSPPRTGKGELFF
TGTGCCAGCTCTCCCCCGAGGACAGGGAAGGGGGAGCTGTTTTTT
>TRBV6-6|TRBJ2-7|-|-
CASGVVGSSYEQYF
TGTGCCTCGGGGGTAGTCGGAAGCTCCTACGAGCAGTACTTC
>TRBV19|TRBJ2-3|TRBD2|-
CASSITSGRFTDTQYF
TGTGCCAGTAGTATTACTAGCGGGAGATTCACAGATACGCAGTATTTT
>TRBV19|TRBJ2-7|-|-
CASSIPPGRAHF
TGTGCCAGTAGTATACCCCCCGGCAGGGCTCACTTC
>TRBV7-3|TRBJ2-1|TRBD2|-
CASSPQPAGGGNEQFF
TGTGCCAGCAGCCCCCAGCCAGCGGGAGGTGGGAATGAGCAGTTCTTC
>TRBV3-1/TRBV3-2|TRBJ1-4|-|-
CASSQDRAATNEKLFF
TGTGCCAGCAGCCAAGATCGAGCTGCAACTAATGAAAAACTGTTTTTT
>TRBV4-1|TRBJ1-1|-|-
CASSQYSTGTNTEAFF
TGCGCCAGCAGCCAATACTCCACAGGGACAAACACTGAAGCTTTCTTT
>TRBV4-1|TRBJ2-7|-|few
CASSQDLGTRGHFLRREQYF
TGCGCCAGCAGCCAAGACTTGGGGACTCGAGGCCACTTCTTGCGGAGGGAGCAGTACTTC